This TCR beta chain was observed in a study of T cells in Graves' hyperthyroidism and ophthalmopathy. The wider study: Blood was drawn when the patient was first diagnosed and still untreated.

Only a few counts were recorded for this clonotype. What was amplified from RNA transcripts were TCR beta CDR3 regions. The HTBI primer set was used in a first-round RT-PCR of the TCR CDR3. TCRdb ran MiXCR on the multiplex PCR reads and lists one entry per CDR3 protein. The sample shows just under 750,000 distinct CDR3 sequences, over 35% of them seen only once. There are 17 residues in the CDR3. Germline V gives CDR1 SGHDN, CDR2 FVKESK. Trimming took off 0 bases at V and 2 bases at J, with 17 bases between the two ends. Fresh 10 ml peripheral blood yielded PBMCs. The clonotype comes from a woman aged 40-49 years with Graves' hyperthyroidism. The chain combines TRBV14 with TRBJ2-7; D gene uncertain. The sequencing input was blood. This chain's CDR3 is CASSQDTLRLVTYEQYF. The CDR3 nucleotides read TGTGCCAGCAGCCAAGATACGCTCAGACTCGTCACCTACGAGCAGTACTTC.